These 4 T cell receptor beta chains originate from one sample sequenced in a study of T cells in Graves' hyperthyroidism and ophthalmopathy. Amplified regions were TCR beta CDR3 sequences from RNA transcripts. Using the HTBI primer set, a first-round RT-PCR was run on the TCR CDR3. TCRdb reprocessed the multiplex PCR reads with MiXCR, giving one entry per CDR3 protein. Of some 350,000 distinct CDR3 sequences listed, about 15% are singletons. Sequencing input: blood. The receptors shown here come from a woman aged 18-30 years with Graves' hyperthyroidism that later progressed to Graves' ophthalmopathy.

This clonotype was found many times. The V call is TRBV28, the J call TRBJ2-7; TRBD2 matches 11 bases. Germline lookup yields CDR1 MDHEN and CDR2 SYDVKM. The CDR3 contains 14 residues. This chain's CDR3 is CAQHLAGGSYEQYF. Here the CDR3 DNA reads TGTGCTCAGCACCTAGCGGGAGGTTCCTACGAGCAGTACTTC.

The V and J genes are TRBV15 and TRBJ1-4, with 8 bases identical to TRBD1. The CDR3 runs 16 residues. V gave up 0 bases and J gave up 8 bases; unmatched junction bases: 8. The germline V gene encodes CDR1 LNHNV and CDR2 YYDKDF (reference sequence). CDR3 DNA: TGTGCCACCAGCAGAGATACGGCAGGGGGCGGGGAAAAACTGTTTTTT. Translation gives CATSRDTAGGGEKLFF.

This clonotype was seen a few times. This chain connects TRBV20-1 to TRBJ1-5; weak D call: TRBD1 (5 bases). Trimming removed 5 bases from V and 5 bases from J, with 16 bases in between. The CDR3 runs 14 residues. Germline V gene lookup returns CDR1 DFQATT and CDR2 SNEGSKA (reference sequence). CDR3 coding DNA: TGCAGTGCTTACATTGCCCGGGGGGATCAGCCCCAGCATTTT. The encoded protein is CSAYIARGDQPQHF.

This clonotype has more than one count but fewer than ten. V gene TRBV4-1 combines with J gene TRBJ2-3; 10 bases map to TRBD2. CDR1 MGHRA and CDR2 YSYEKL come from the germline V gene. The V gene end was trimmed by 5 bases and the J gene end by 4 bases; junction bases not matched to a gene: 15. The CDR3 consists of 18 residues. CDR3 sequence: CASSETLASGSNADTQYF. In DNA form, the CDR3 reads TGCGCCAGCAGCGAAACCCTCGCTAGCGGGAGTAACGCAGATACGCAGTATTTT.